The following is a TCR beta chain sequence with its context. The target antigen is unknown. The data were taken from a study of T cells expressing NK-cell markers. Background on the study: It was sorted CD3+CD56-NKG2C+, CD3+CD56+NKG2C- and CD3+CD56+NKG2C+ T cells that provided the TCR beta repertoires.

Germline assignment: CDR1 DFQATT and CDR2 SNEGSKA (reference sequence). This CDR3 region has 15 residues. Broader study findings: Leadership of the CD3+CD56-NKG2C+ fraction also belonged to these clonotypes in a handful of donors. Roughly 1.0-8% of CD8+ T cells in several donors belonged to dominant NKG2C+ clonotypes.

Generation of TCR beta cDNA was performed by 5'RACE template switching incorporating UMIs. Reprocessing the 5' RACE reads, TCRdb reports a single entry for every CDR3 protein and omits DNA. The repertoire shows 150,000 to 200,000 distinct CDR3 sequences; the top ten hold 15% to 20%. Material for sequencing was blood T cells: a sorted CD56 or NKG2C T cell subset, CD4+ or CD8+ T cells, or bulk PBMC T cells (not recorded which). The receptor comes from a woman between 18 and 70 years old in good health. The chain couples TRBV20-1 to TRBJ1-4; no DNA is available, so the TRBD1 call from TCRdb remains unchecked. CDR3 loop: CSAPEGGSDNEKLFF.